This paragraph reports one T cell receptor (beta chain). Its target antigen remains unknown. Base qualities are missing; no much larger clone stands one base away. Each collaborating institution followed its own protocols to collect whole blood in K2EDTA tubes. For TCRbeta analysis, collaborators shipped samples in one of three forms: frozen whole blood, isolated PBMCs, or DNA extracted from either of those sample types. TCRbeta CDR3 regions were amplified from genomic DNA using the immunoSEQ Assay, a bias-controlled multiplex PCR. The study's processing was this. The number of nucleated cells in each sample was estimated from the amplification of reference gene primers within the assay. To quantify the absolute abundance of each unique TCRbeta CDR3 rearrangement, sequence reads were collapsed and filtered. Productive Simpson clonality was computed per sample as the square root of Simpson's diversity index over productive rearrangements. TCRdb took over this immuneACCESS table, retaining in-frame rearrangements with V and J assigned. Such tables are incomplete; in checked studies, under half of the missing clones stem from an unresolved V gene, and the remainder is unexplained. The D gene and trimming were derived from the DNA, and the V and J assignments and clone size from that table. Recorded for this sample are about 69,000 clones; nearly 90% of them occurred a single time. The ten largest clones take up 5.3% of the sample.

The sample comes from a study of blood T cell repertoires in COVID-19 (dated by TCRdb to the early 2020s). General notes on the study: Collaborator samples came from the United States, Italy and Spain and covered acute and convalescent phases of COVID-19. The material from the prospective study consisted of cDNA or gDNA derived from T cells, B-cell-depleted T cells, or PBMCs. The dataset comprised deeply sampled blood TCRbeta repertoires from subjects exposed to, actively infected with, or recovered from COVID-19. The repertoires were released in a freely available public database intended as a resource for research on the immune response to SARS-CoV-2. The samples were drawn from two sources: the first 160 participants of the ongoing ImmuneRACE study, and over 1,000 subjects contributed by 6 global collaborators. Sample metadata almost always included a de-identified subject ID, COVID-19 status, age in years and sex. Where available, HLA class I and class II types were obtained from metadata supplied by the sample provider rather than from assay-based typing. Broader findings and caveats from the paper: The quantity of clinical and demographic metadata differed by source and by participant and was supplied without curation.

V gives up 1 base and J gives up 5 bases, and the segment between their germline ends measures 12 bases. Including cysteine and phenylalanine, the CDR3 has 15 amino acids. Only the CDR3 part of the read is kept: 45 bases, read in frame from the first base. Based on the germline V gene, the CDR1 and CDR2 sequences are LGHNA and YSLEER. This clonotype originated in a middle-aged man with acute or convalescent COVID-19. Here the chain combines TRBV4-3 and TRBJ2-1; 6 matching bases give a weak D call of TRBD2. The sequencing sample was made of peripheral blood. This receptor carries the CDR3 CASSQVGGMHNEQFF. The nucleotide sequence reads as follows: TGCGCCAGCAGCCAAGTTGGCGGGATGCACAATGAGCAGTTCTTC.